A single sample is the source of the 4 T cell receptor beta chains below, sequenced in a study of a mutant IDH1 vaccine in newly diagnosed glioma. The antigens these receptors bind are not known. Sequenced by immunoSEQ multiplex PCR; TCRdb stores in-frame clones only, minus some. The sample holds 25,000 to 30,000 clones; roughly 80% are singletons and the top ten take 17%. Noted time point: week 23, last vaccination. It was 300 ug of mutant IDH1 20-mer peptide that made up each vaccine dose, given with topical imiquimod. Sample: PBMCs, taken from a glioma patient whose treatment included an IDH1 peptide vaccine. These receptors were collected from a woman aged 25 to 39 with glioma.

This clone was observed a handful of times. The chain joins TRBV5-1 to TRBJ1-2, with a weak D call TRBD1 (6 bases). The CDR3 has 14 residues. V lost 0 bases, J lost 4 bases, and 10 bases lay in between. Germline V gene data show CDR1 as SGHRS and CDR2 as YFSETQ. The CDR3 is CASSLEGGGYGYTF. The CDR3 nucleotides read TGCGCCAGCAGCTTGGAAGGGGGGGGCTATGGCTACACCTTC.

This clone appeared a few times. V and J are TRBV2 and TRBJ1-5; D ambiguous. Trimming left V 1 base short and J 6 bases short, with 4 bases between. The CDR3 spans 12 residues. Germline CDR1 SNHLY, CDR2 FYNNEI. The CDR3, as DNA: TGTGCCAGCAGTGAAGGGGGTCAGCCCCAGCATTTT. It codes for CASSEGGQPQHF.

As concerns this clone: In the same sample, other DNA sequences code for this CDR3. This chain connects TRBV6-1 to TRBJ1-5, with 9 bases lining up with TRBD1. Germline loops: CDR1 MNHNS, CDR2 SASEGT. The CDR3 covers 15 residues. Trimming removed 5 bases from V and 0 bases from J; junction bases left unmatched: 2. The DNA of the CDR3 is TGTGCCAGCAGTCCGGGACAGGGTAGCAATCAGCCCCAGCATTTT. Translating gives CASSPGQGSNQPQHF.

The chain is built from TRBV5-6 and TRBJ1-1; the D is unclear. V lost 0 bases and J lost 7, with 7 bases in between. In germline, CDR1 is SGHDT, CDR2 YYEEEE. The CDR3 loop spans 12 amino acids. CDR3 region: CASSLVTDEAFF. The DNA for the CDR3 is TGTGCCAGCAGCTTGGTTACGGATGAAGCTTTCTTT.